The rows below give T cell receptor beta chains drawn from one sample of a study of a mutant IDH1 vaccine in newly diagnosed glioma. Their cognate antigens are unknown. Sequencing used immunoSEQ multiplex PCR; TCRdb keeps in-frame clones, though not all of them. The data show 52,000 or so clones, approximately 78% seen once. The source material was PBMCs, sampled from a glioma patient whose treatment included an IDH1 peptide vaccine. These receptors all stem from a woman aged 40-49 years with glioma. Some clones in this sample may be carry-over from other donors' samples. CDR3s include the opening cysteine and the closing phenylalanine or tryptophan. The D gene is left open where the match is weak. The listing skips clone size in some rows; elsewhere it reads once, few, many or a size class.

d_call	clone_size	v_call	j_call	cdr3_nt	cdr3_aa
NA	NA	TRBV27	TRBJ1-1	TGTGCCAGCAGTTTTCGGGGGGGCACTGAAGCTTTCTTT	CASSFRGGTEAFF
TRBD2	few	TRBV27	TRBJ2-7	TGTGCCAGCAGTTTTTTGGGGGGGGGATACTCCTACGAGCAGTACTTC	CASSFLGGGYSYEQYF
TRBD2	NA	TRBV2	TRBJ2-1	TGTGCCAGCAGCGCCCCCCCAGCGGGGGGCAACAATGAGCAGTTCTTC	CASSAPPAGGNNEQFF
TRBD1	NA	TRBV30	TRBJ1-6	TGTGCCTGGAGTCCCAGGGGGAACTATAATTCACCCCTCCACTTT	CAWSPRGNYNSPLHF
NA	NA	TRBV18	TRBJ2-1	TGTGCCAGCTCACCACCAGTCAGCACTGAGGGTGAGCAGTTCTTC	CASSPPVSTEGEQFF
NA	NA	TRBV5-6	TRBJ2-5	TGTGCCAGCAGCTTGGTAGCTGTTGGGACCACGGCGACCCAGTACTTC	CASSLVAVGTTATQYF
NA	NA	TRBV9	TRBJ1-2	TGTGCCAGCAGCACCGGGACTTACAATGGCTACACCTTC	CASSTGTYNGYTF
TRBD2	NA	TRBV2	TRBJ2-1	TGTGCCAGCAGTAAGACTAGCGGGGGTCTCAATGAGCAGTTCTTC	CASSKTSGGLNEQFF
NA	once	TRBV9	TRBJ2-3	TGTGCCAGCAGCGTAGCCGGGGGGCCCACAGATACGCAGTATTTT	CASSVAGGPTDTQYF
NA	NA	TRBV4-3	TRBJ1-2	TGCGCCAGCAGCCCCTCCCCGGGAATTAACTATGGCTACACCTTC	CASSPSPGINYGYTF
NA	many	TRBV18	TRBJ1-5	TGTGCCAGCTCACCACTTCCAGGGAGTGGGCCCCAGCATTTT	CASSPLPGSGPQHF
NA	NA	TRBV7-2	TRBJ2-3	TGTGCCAGCAGCCGGAAGGGAGGGGGTGAAGCGGTTGTATTT	CASSRKGGGEAVVF
NA	once	TRBV18	TRBJ1-1	TGTGCCAGCTCAGAGAGGGACACTGAAGCTTTCTTT	CASSERDTEAFF
NA	NA	TRBV9	TRBJ2-5	TGTGCCAGCAGCCCTCTCCGGGACTTCCAAGAGACCCAGTACTTC	CASSPLRDFQETQYF
TRBD2	NA	TRBV18	TRBJ2-5	TGTGCCAGCTCACCAGAGCTAGCGGCAGAGACCCAGTACTTC	CASSPELAAETQYF
NA	NA	TRBV7-6	TRBJ1-6	TGTGCCAGCAGCTTAGGGACAAATAGTAATTCACCCCTCCACTTT	CASSLGTNSNSPLHF
TRBD1	NA	TRBV9	TRBJ1-4	TGTGCCAGCAGCGCATTGCTGGGTGGGACAGGTGGCGAAAAACTGTTTTTT	CASSALLGGTGGEKLFF
NA	NA	TRBV6-1	TRBJ1-1	TGTGCCAGCAGTGATCGCGTTGAAGCTTTCTTT	CASSDRVEAFF
NA	once	TRBV11-2	TRBJ1-2	TGTGCCAGCAGCTTAGAGTGGGGGGGGGCAGGTGGCTACACCTTC	CASSLEWGGAGGYTF
NA	NA	TRBV5-1	TRBJ2-2	TGCGCCAGCAGCTTAAGGGGAGGGGGCACCGGGGAGCTGTTTTTT	CASSLRGGGTGELFF
NA	NA	TRBV18	TRBJ1-4	TGTGCCAGCTCACCACTAAGTATCAGGGGCGAAGGACTGTTTTTT	CASSPLSIRGEGLFF
NA	once	TRBV7-8	TRBJ1-2	TGTGCCAGCAGCATTCCTGGGACCGGCCATGGCTACACCTTC	CASSIPGTGHGYTF
NA	NA	TRBV7-2	TRBJ2-4	TGTGCCAGCAGCTCGTTCCCTCCCTTCGCCAAAAACATTCAGTACTTC	CASSSFPPFAKNIQYF
TRBD2	NA	TRBV29-1	TRBJ2-1	TGCAGCGTTGGTGGGGGGGGCTCCTACAATGAGCAGTTCTTC	CSVGGGGSYNEQFF
NA	NA	TRBV5-1	TRBJ1-1	TGCGCCAGCAGCCCTGGGGGAGGGAACACTGAAGCTTTCTTT	CASSPGGGNTEAFF
NA	NA	TRBV5-1	TRBJ1-1	TGCGCCAGCAGCCTTAGATCAGGGGAGGGCACTGAAGCTTTCTTT	CASSLRSGEGTEAFF
NA	NA	TRBV6-5	TRBJ2-1	TGTGCCAGTACGGGGGGCGGTGAGCAGTTCTTC	CASTGGGEQFF
NA	once	TRBV6-5	TRBJ2-5	TGTGCCAGCAGTGCCCAAGTTGGACAAGAGACCCAGTACTTC	CASSAQVGQETQYF
NA	NA	TRBV2	TRBJ2-1	TGTGCCAGCAGTGAGTTAGGTCAGAGCTCCTACAATGAGCAGTTCTTC	CASSELGQSSYNEQFF
NA	NA	TRBV19	TRBJ1-1	TGTGCCAGTTATTGGGGCTGGGCGGCTTTCTTT	CASYWGWAAFF
TRBD1	NA	TRBV6-5	TRBJ1-5	TGTGCCAGCAGTTACAGAGGGGACAGGGGGCGAGACCAGCATTTT	CASSYRGDRGRDQHF
NA	once	TRBV5-1	TRBJ2-2	TGCGCCAGCAGCTCGGGACTTCACACCGGGGAGCTGTTTTTT	CASSSGLHTGELFF
NA	NA	TRBV5-8	TRBJ2-5	TGTGCCAGCAGCGTGGACTTTCAAGAGACCCAGTACTTC	CASSVDFQETQYF
NA	NA	TRBV5-6	TRBJ2-1	TGTGCCAGCAGCCTCTTTAGGTGGAATGAGCAGTTCTTC	CASSLFRWNEQFF
NA	few	TRBV21-1	TRBJ2-5	TGTGCCAGCAGCCTCCTTAGACAGGACTTGGGGACCCAGTACTTC	CASSLLRQDLGTQYF